This T cell receptor (beta chain) was profiled in a study of memory B cells and T cells in multiple sclerosis. Study-wide results and caveats: Shared clonotype counts depended on differing compartment clone-set sizes and were normalized.

Measured with immunoSEQ multiplex PCR; TCRdb has only the in-frame clones, and not every one. The sample consists of about 45,000 clones, about four fifths of them appearing once. As to this clone: Its antigen is not identified.

CFSE-dim autoproliferating and CFSE-high non-proliferating T cells from unstimulated culture were sequenced separately. Replicate wells were pooled after 7 days of stimulus-free culture of some 55 million CFSE-labeled PBMCs. CFSE at 0.5 uM labeled the PBMCs, which were then cultured unstimulated. The source material was PBMCs from blood kept in culture. The receptor was isolated from a human donor with multiple sclerosis.

This chain's CDR3 is CSVEDRLGTDTQYF. The CDR3 nucleotides are TGCAGCGTTGAAGACCGACTTGGCACAGATACGCAGTATTTT. The chain links TRBV29-1 to TRBJ2-3; D is unclear. The CDR3 has 14 amino acids. Trimming cost V 0 bases and J 1 base, with 8 bases left between them. Germline V gives CDR1 SQVTM, CDR2 ANQGSEA.